A single sample gave rise to the 14 T cell receptor beta chains below, sequenced in a study of radiation and T cells in renal cell carcinoma. Libraries were prepared by immunoSEQ multiplex PCR; TCRdb keeps only in-frame clonotypes and omits some of them. The repertoire consists of some 110,000 clones, with around 84% occurring once and the leading ten covering around 3%. The time point here: baseline pretreatment blood. Treatment given: 15 Gy SBRT to primary tumor, nephrectomy 4 weeks later. The sequences come from blood, collected from a patient whose treatment included radiotherapy and nephrectomy. Source of these receptors: a woman aged 60-75 years with renal cell carcinoma.

The chain employs TRBV14 and TRBJ2-7, with D perhaps assigned TRBD1 or TRBD2 (5 bases each). Germline CDR1 SGHDN, CDR2 FVKESK. The CDR3 covers 14 residues. V was cut by 5 bases and J by 9 bases, with 20 bases left in between. The CDR3 loop reads CASSSHRGDPLQYF. The DNA of the CDR3 is TGTGCCAGCAGCTCCCACCGAGGGGACCCGTTGCAGTACTTC.

The J gene is TRBJ2-3, the V gene TRBV7-6, with D perhaps being TRBD1 or TRBD2 (7 bases each). The germline V and J ends were trimmed by 2 bases and 2 bases, with 11 bases remaining between them. Germline V gene lookup returns CDR1 SGHVS and CDR2 FNYEAQ. The CDR3 is 15 amino acids. The CDR3, as DNA: TGTGCCAGCAGCTTAAGCGGGACAGACACAGATACGCAGTATTTT. It specifies CASSLSGTDTDTQYF.

The genes are TRBV5-1 and TRBJ2-4; 11 bases map to TRBD1. The germline CDR1 and CDR2 sequences are SGHRS and YFSETQ. J was trimmed by 1 base and V by 9 bases; bases with no gene match: 12. This CDR3 comprises 17 residues. The CDR3 DNA is TGCGCCATTCCAACCGGGACAGGGGGGGCGGCCAAAAACATTCAGTACTTC. Amino acid sequence: CAIPTGTGGAAKNIQYF.

This chain connects TRBV19 to TRBJ1-5; 10 bases are shared with TRBD1. Looked up from germline, CDR1 is LNHDA and CDR2 is SQIVND (reference sequence). Losses at the gene ends were 3 bases for V and 7 bases for J; bases not matched to a gene: 6. The CDR3 covers 15 residues. The CDR3 region is CASSILGTGDQPQHF. Written as DNA, the CDR3 is TGTGCCAGTAGTATCTTAGGGACAGGGGACCAGCCCCAGCATTTT.

The V and J genes are TRBV18 and TRBJ2-5, with TRBD1 matching over 7 bases. This CDR3 has 13 amino acids. V lost 4 bases and J lost 2; bases outside the gene matches: 1. Germline lookup yields CDR1 KGHSH and CDR2 LQKENI. The CDR3 sequence is CASSLRGQETQYF. The CDR3 bases are TGTGCCAGCTCACTCAGGGGGCAAGAGACCCAGTACTTC.

In DNA, the CDR3 is TGTGCCAGCAGTTTAGGGACAGGGGGCAATGAGCAGTTCTTC. It specifies CASSLGTGGNEQFF. This sequence joins TRBV27 and TRBJ2-1; 11 bases line up with TRBD1. The CDR3 spans 14 residues. CDR1 MNHEY and CDR2 SMNVEV come from the germline V gene (reference sequence). Trimming took 2 bases from V and 6 from J; bases not matched to a gene: 0.

V is TRBV7-6 and J is TRBJ2-5, with unresolved D. Trimming took 1 base from V and 3 from J, leaving 9 bases between them. The CDR3 length is 14 residues. Germline CDR1 is SGHVS and CDR2 is FNYEAQ. The CDR3 sequence is CASSLGPDKETQYF. The CDR3 DNA reads TGTGCCAGCAGCTTAGGCCCCGATAAAGAGACCCAGTACTTC. Full variable domain (missing parts from reference TRBV7-6 and TRBJ2-5): GAGVSQSPRYKVTKRGQDVALRCDPISGHVSLYWYRQALGQGPEFLTYFNYEAQQDKSGLPNDRFSAERPEGSISTLTIQRTEQRDSAMYRCASSLGPDKETQYFGPGTRLLVL.

This clone appeared a single time. This chain links TRBV6-1 with TRBJ2-2, with D possibly TRBD1 on 6 matching bases. Germline V CDR1 and CDR2: MNHNS, SASEGT. This CDR3 is built from 15 residues. Trimming removed 11 bases at V and 7 bases at J, with 23 bases between. The CDR3 region has the DNA TGTGCCGCTACCCTTGCAGGGCGAGGGGGCGGGGAGCTGTTTTTT. Residues: CAATLAGRGGGELFF.

The chain employs TRBV11-3 and TRBJ1-1, with D tentatively TRBD1 (5 bases). Germline values: CDR1 SGHNT, CDR2 YENEEA. V was clipped by 3 bases and J by 1 base, with 6 bases between them. The CDR3 is 13 residues long. DNA of the CDR3: TGTGCCAGCAGCTTTGGGGGGAACACTGAAGCTTTCTTT. This translates into CASSFGGNTEAFF.

This rearrangement joins TRBV7-6 to TRBJ2-7; 12 nucleotides match TRBD1. Trimming took 1 base from V and 2 from J; bases not matched to a gene: 0. This CDR3 has 15 amino acids. The germline gives CDR1 SGHVS, CDR2 FNYEAQ. CDR3 DNA sequence: TGTGCCAGCAGCTTAGGGGACAGGGGGCCCTACGAGCAGTACTTC. It encodes CASSLGDRGPYEQYF.

V usage is TRBV6-5 and J usage is TRBJ1-2, with a weak D call TRBD1 (5 bases). This CDR3 comprises 12 residues. V lost 8 bases, J lost 2 bases, and 9 bases lay in between. Per germline, CDR1 MNHEY and CDR2 SVGAGI. CDR3 in DNA: TGTGCCAGCGGAAAGGGGAACTATGGCTACACCTTC. It yields the protein CASGKGNYGYTF.

This clone was picked up a small number of times. The chain uses TRBV7-7 and TRBJ1-1; D is uncertain. The germline CDR1 and CDR2 sequences are SSHAT and FNYEAQ (reference sequence). The CDR3 runs to 10 residues. This CDR3 reads CAPSHTEAFF. DNA of the CDR3: TGTGCTCCATCTCACACTGAAGCTTTCTTT.

The genes are TRBV19 and TRBJ2-2; D is uncertain. The CDR3 sequence is 14 residues long. Trimming took 1 base from V and 0 from J, leaving 3 bases between them. Germline V gene data show CDR1 as LNHDA and CDR2 as SQIVND (reference sequence). CDR3 sequence: CASSIAANTGELFF. Here the CDR3 DNA reads TGTGCCAGTAGTATAGCGGCGAACACCGGGGAGCTGTTTTTT.

This sequence joins TRBV5-1 and TRBJ2-7, with D hard to call. Trimming cost V 0 bases and J 2 bases, with 3 bases left between them. The CDR3 is 12 residues long. CDR1 is SGHRS and CDR2 is YFSETQ in the germline V gene. In DNA form, the CDR3 reads TGCGCCAGCAGCTTGGAACCCTACGAGCAGTACTTC. Translated: CASSLEPYEQYF.